This is a list of T cell receptor beta chains from one sample in a study of cytomegalovirus exposure and HLA in healthy donors. TCRdb's table, derived via immunoSEQ multiplex PCR, lists solely in-frame clones and lacks some. Its table records just over 80,000 clones. The sequenced material came from PBMCs. The receptors shown here come from a woman aged 25 to 39 in good health and CMV-seronegative. CDR3s include the opening cysteine and the closing phenylalanine or tryptophan. The order of the fields is V gene, J gene, D gene, CDR3 protein, CDR3 DNA. A D gene is named only where the DNA matches it firmly.

TRBV5-5	TRBJ1-1	TRBD1	CASSLVGTGMNTEAFF	TGTGCCAGCAGCTTGGTTGGGACAGGGATGAACACTGAAGCTTTCTTT
TRBV30	TRBJ2-7	TRBD2	CAWSVGGSSYEQYF	TGTGCCTGGAGTGTAGGCGGGAGCTCCTACGAGCAGTACTTC
TRBV7-9	TRBJ2-7	TRBD1	CASSSTGGGLEQYF	TGTGCCAGCAGCTCGACAGGGGGGGGCCTCGAGCAGTACTTC
TRBV20-1	TRBJ2-7	-	CSALDSYEQYF	TGCAGTGCGCTCGATAGCTACGAGCAGTACTTC
TRBV4-2	TRBJ2-1	TRBD2	CASSHDSEGTSGDNEQFF	TGTGCCAGCAGCCATGACAGCGAGGGGACTAGCGGGGACAATGAGCAGTTCTTC
TRBV19	TRBJ2-1	-	CASSITSGAEQFF	TGTGCCAGTAGTATAACATCGGGAGCTGAGCAGTTCTTC
TRBV4-2	TRBJ1-1	-	CASSQVRERAFF	TGTGCCAGCAGCCAAGTGAGGGAACGGGCTTTCTTT
TRBV30	TRBJ2-1	TRBD1	CASGQGERYSYNEQFF	TGTGCCTCGGGACAGGGAGAAAGATACTCCTACAATGAGCAGTTCTTC
TRBV14	TRBJ2-2	-	CASSQVAGELFF	TGTGCCAGCAGCCAAGTAGCCGGGGAGCTGTTTTTT
TRBV5-1	TRBJ2-2	-	CASRWDLNTGGLFF	TGCGCCAGCAGGTGGGACTTGAACACCGGGGGGCTGTTTTTT
TRBV25-1	TRBJ2-3	-	CASSDLTDTQYF	TGTGCCAGCAGTGATCTCACAGATACGCAGTATTTT
TRBV19	TRBJ1-1	-	CASSALFMNTEAFF	TGTGCCAGTAGTGCGCTATTCATGAACACTGAAGCTTTCTTT
TRBV6-6	TRBJ1-6	TRBD1	CASRGDRANSPLHF	TGTGCCAGCAGGGGGGACAGGGCTAATTCACCCCTCCACTTT
TRBV6-5	TRBJ1-3	TRBD1	CASRPTGGTGNTIYF	TGTGCCAGCAGACCGACAGGGGGGACTGGAAACACCATATATTTT
TRBV18	TRBJ2-1	TRBD1	CASSSTLDRAIDEQFF	TGTGCCAGCTCCTCGACTTTGGACAGGGCAATAGATGAGCAGTTCTTC
TRBV6-5	TRBJ1-1	-	CASSPSDRLNTEAFF	TGTGCCAGCAGTCCTTCTGACAGGCTCAACACTGAAGCTTTCTTT
TRBV5-1	TRBJ2-7	-	CASRSGASGEQYF	TGCGCCAGCAGGTCAGGGGCTTCGGGCGAGCAGTACTTC
TRBV7-2	TRBJ1-4	-	CASSLAGSSNEKLFF	TGTGCCAGCAGCTTAGCTGGCTCAAGTAATGAAAAACTGTTTTTT